This TCR beta chain was found in a study of blood T cell repertoires in COVID-19. Study details: The origin of the acute and convalescent COVID-19 samples was the United States, Italy and Spain. Sources were T cells, B-cell-depleted T cells, or PBMCs; the material itself was cDNA or gDNA.

Original handling: Nucleated cell counts were estimated from reference gene primer amplification. Repertoires were generated with immunoSEQ multiplex PCR, while TCRdb's copy carries only in-frame clones and drops some. That table supplies the V and J calls and clone size; D and trimming were determined from the DNA. The sample has 110,000 to 150,000 clones, 70% to 90% seen once. The V end was cut by 1 base, the J end by 0 bases, with 10 bases between. The germline V gene has CDR1 SGHRS and CDR2 YFSETQ. The CDR3 is 16 amino acids. This chain links TRBV5-1 with TRBJ2-2; the D is unclear. The receptor was derived from a man aged 50 or older with acute or convalescent COVID-19. Material: peripheral blood. In nucleotides, the CDR3 is TGCGCCAGCAGCTTGTACTCCAGCGCGAACACCGGGGAGCTGTTTTTT. Translation: CASSLYSSANTGELFF. The full variable domain, its missing parts supplied by reference TRBV5-1 and TRBJ2-2, is KAGVTQTPRYLIKTRGQQVTLSCSPISGHRSVSWYQQTPGQGLQFLFEYFSETQRNKGNFPGRFSGRQFSNSRSEMNVSTLELGDSALYLCASSLYSSANTGELFFGEGSRLTVL.